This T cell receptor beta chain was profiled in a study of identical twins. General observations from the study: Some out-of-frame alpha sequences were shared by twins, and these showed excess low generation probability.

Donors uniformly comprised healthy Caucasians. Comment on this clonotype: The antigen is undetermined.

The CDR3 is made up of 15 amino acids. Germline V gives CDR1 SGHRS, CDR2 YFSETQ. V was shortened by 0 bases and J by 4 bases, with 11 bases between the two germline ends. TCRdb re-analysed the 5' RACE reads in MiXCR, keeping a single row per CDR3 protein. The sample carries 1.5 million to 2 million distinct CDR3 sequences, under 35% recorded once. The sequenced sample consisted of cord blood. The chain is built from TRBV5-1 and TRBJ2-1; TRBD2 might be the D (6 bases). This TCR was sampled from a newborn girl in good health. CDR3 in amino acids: CASSLDAGTYNEQFF. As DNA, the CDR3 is TGCGCCAGCAGCTTGGATGCGGGAACTTACAATGAGCAGTTCTTC.